This T cell receptor (beta chain) was found in a study of shared clonotypes between healthy human individuals. Study-wide context: Each donor's CD8 memory used one plate, CD8 naive two, each CD4 subset three.

Study-wide results and limits: Only blood underwent sampling, and tissue repertoires likely differ. Generation probability values for non-shared clonotypes were lower than those for clonotypes shared by all four donors.

Naive CD8 cells lacked CD45RO, underwent positive selection for CCR7 and left out terminally differentiated effector memory CD45RA+ cells. Original handling: ImmunoSEQ supplied junction-only sequences lacking quality scores, so filtering was different. This table comes from immunoSEQ multiplex PCR, and its TCRdb copy is limited to in-frame clones, with some not included. The V and J calls and clone size were taken over from that table, and D and trimming were inferred from the DNA. The sample carries about 2,200,000 clones, more than 85% recorded once. Worth noting for this clone: The antigen is undetermined.

Germline V CDR1 and CDR2: LNHDA, SQIVND (reference sequence). Losses at the gene ends were 9 bases for V and 2 bases for J; bases not matched to a gene: 7. The CDR3 sequence is 14 residues long. Sequencing input: naive CD8+ T cells from PBMCs. The V gene is TRBV19, the J gene TRBJ1-5; 7 nucleotides match TRBD1. The sequence was obtained from a man aged 18 to 30 in good health. Some clones in this sample may be carry-over from other donors' samples. The chain's CDR3 is CASAYRGRNQPQHF. The CDR3 DNA sequence: TGTGCCAGCGCTTACAGGGGTCGCAATCAGCCCCAGCATTTT.